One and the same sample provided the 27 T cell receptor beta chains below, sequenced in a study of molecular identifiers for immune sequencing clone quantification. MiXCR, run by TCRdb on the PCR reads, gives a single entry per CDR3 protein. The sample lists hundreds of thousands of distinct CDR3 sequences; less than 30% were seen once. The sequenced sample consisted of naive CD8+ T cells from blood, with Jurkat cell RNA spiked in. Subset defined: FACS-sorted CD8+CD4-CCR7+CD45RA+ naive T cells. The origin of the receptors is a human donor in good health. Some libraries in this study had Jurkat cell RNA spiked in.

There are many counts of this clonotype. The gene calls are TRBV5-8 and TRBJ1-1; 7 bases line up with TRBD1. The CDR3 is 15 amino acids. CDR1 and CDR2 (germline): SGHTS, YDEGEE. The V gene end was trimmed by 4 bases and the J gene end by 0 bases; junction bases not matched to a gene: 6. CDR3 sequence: CASSPMTGLNTEAFF. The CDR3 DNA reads TGTGCCAGCAGCCCGATGACAGGGCTGAACACTGAAGCTTTCTTT.

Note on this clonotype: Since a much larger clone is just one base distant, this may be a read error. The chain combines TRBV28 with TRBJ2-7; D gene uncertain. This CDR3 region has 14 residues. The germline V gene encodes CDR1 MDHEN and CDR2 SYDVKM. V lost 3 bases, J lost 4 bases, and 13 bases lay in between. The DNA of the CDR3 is TGTGCCAGCAGTTTGCCCCCCTCAGGATACGAGCAGTACTTC. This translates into CASSLPPSGYEQYF. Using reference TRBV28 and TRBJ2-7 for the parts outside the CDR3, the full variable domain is DVKVTQSSRYLVKRTGEKVFLECVQDMDHENMFWYRQDPGLGLRLIYFSYDVKMKEKGDIPEGYSVSREKKERFSLILESASTNQTSMYLCASSLPPSGYEQYFGPGTRLTVT.

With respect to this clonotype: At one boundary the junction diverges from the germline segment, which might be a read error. CDR3 in amino acids: CCVVVSGRGGELFF. In DNA, the CDR3 is TGCTGCGTTGTCGTGTCAGGTCGGGGCGGGGAGCTGTTTTTT. The chain recombines TRBV29-1 with TRBJ2-2, with D maybe TRBD2 (5 bases). The CDR3 consists of 14 residues. Germline V lookup: CDR1 SQVTM, CDR2 ANQGSEA.

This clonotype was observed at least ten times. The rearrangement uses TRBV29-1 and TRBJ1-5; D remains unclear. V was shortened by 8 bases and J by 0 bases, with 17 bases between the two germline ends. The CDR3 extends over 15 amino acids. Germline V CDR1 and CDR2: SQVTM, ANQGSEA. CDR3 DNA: TGCAGCCCCCCTCGGGCACACACTAGCAATCAGCCCCAGCATTTT. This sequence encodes CSPPRAHTSNQPQHF.

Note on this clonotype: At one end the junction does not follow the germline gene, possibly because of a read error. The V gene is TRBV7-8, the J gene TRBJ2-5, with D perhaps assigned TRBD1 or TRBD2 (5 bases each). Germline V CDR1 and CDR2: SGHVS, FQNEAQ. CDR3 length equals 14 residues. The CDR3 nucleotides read TGTGCCAGCAGCTTAGCAGGGGACCAAGAGACCCAGCACTTC. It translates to CASSLAGDQETQHF.

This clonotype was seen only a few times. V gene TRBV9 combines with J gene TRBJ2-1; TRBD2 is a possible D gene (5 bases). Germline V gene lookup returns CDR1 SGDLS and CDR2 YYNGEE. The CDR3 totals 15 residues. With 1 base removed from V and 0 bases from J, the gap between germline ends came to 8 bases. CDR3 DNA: TGTGCCAGCAGCGTACGAGGGAACTCCTACAATGAGCAGTTCTTC. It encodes CASSVRGNSYNEQFF.

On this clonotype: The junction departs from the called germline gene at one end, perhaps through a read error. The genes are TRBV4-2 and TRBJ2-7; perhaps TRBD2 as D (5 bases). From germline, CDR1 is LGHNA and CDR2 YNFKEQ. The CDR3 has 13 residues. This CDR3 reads CASSQVDGGWPHF. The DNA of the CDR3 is TGTGCCAGCAGCCAAGTCGATGGCGGGTGGCCGCACTTC.

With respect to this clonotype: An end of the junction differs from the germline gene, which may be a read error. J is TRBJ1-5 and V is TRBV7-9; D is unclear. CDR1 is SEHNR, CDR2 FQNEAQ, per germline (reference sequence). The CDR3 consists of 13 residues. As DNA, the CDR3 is TGTGCCAGCAGCTTAGATAGCAATCAGCCCCAGCGTTTT. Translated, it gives CASSLDSNQPQRF.

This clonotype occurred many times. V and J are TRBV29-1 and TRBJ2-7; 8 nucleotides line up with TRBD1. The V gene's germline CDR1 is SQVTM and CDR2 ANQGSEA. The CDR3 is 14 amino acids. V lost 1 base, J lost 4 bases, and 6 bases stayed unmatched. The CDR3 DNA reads TGCAGCGTTGAAGGCCGGGACAGGCCGTACGAGCAGTACTTC. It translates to CSVEGRDRPYEQYF.

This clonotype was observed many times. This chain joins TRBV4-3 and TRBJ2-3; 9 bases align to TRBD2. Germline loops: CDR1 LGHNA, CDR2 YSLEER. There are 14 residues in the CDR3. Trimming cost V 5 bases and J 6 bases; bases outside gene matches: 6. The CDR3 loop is CASSVSGGPDTQYF. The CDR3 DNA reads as TGCGCCAGCAGCGTAAGCGGGGGGCCTGATACGCAGTATTTT.

DNA for the CDR3: TGCAGTGCTAGAGATCAAGACACTGAAGCTTTCTTT. This sequence encodes CSARDQDTEAFF. This sequence joins TRBV20-1 and TRBJ1-1, with D hard to call. The CDR3 is made up of 12 amino acids. V dropped 0 bases and J dropped 3 bases, with 5 bases sitting between them. CDR1 and CDR2 (germline): DFQATT, SNEGSKA (reference sequence).

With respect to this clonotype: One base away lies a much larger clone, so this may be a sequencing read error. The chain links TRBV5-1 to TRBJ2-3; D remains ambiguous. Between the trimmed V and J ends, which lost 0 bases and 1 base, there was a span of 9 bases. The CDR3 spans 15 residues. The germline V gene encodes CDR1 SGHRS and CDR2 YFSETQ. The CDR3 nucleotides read TGCGCCAGCAGCTTGGTGCAGAATCGCACAGATACGCAGTATTTT. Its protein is CASSLVQNRTDTQYF.

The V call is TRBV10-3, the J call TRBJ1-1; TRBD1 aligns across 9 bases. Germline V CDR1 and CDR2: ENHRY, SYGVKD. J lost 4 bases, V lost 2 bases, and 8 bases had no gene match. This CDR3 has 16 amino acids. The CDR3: CAISEVPGQGVTEAFF. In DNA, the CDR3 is TGTGCCATCAGTGAGGTACCGGGACAGGGTGTCACTGAAGCTTTCTTT.

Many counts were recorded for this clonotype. CDR3 region: CASSSHIGTQEAFF. CDR3 in DNA: TGTGCCAGCAGCTCCCACATCGGGACCCAGGAAGCTTTCTTT. The chain is built from TRBV7-8 and TRBJ1-1; possible D gene TRBD1, 5 bases. In germline, CDR1 is SGHVS, CDR2 FQNEAQ. This CDR3 is 14 amino acids long. V dropped 4 bases and J dropped 8 bases, with 17 bases sitting between them.

CDR3 protein: CATEPRTESYEQYF. For the CDR3, the DNA is TGTGCCACAGAGCCCCGGACGGAATCCTACGAGCAGTACTTC. The chain carries TRBV28 and TRBJ2-7, with D uncertain. The CDR3 extends over 14 amino acids. Trimming took off 10 bases at V and 1 base at J, with 17 bases between the two ends. Germline V CDR1 and CDR2: MDHEN, SYDVKM.

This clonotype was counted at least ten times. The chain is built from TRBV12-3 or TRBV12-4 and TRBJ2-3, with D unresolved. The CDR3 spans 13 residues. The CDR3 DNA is TGTGGGAGTAGCCTCGCGCCCCCAGATACGCAGTATTTT. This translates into CGSSLAPPDTQYF.

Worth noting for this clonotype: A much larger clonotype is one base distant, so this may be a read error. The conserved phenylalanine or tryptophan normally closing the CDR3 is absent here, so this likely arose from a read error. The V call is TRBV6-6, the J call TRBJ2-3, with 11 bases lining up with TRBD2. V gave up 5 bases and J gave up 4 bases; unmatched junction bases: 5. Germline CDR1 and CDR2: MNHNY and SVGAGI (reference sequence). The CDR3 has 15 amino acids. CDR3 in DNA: TGTGCCAGCAGTCTACTAGCGGGAGCAGCAGATACGCAGTATCTT. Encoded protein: CASSLLAGAADTQYL.

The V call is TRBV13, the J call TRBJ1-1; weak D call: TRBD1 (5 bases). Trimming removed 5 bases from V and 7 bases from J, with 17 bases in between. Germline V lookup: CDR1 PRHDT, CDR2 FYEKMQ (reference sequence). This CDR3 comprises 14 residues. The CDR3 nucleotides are TGTGCCAGCAGCCCAACGATCCTAAGGGGTGAAGCTTTCTTT. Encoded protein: CASSPTILRGEAFF.

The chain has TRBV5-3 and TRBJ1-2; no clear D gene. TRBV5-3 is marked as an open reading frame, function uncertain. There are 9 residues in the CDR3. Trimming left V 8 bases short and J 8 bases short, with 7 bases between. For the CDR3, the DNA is TGTGCCAGGGCGCAAGGCTACACCTTC. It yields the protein CARAQGYTF.

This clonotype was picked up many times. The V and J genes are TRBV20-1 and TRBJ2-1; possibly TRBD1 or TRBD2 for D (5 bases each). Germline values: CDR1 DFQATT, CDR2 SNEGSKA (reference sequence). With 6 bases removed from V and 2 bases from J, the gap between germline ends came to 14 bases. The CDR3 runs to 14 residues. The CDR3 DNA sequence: TGCAGTGCCCCCGGGACCGAAACCTACAATGAGCAGTTCTTC. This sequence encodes CSAPGTETYNEQFF.

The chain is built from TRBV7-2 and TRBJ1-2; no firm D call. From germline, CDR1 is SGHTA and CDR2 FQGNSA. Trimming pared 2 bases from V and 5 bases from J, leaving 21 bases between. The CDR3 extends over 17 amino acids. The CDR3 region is CASSLQTESLWNYGYTF. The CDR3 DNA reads TGTGCCAGCAGCTTACAAACCGAGAGCCTTTGGAATTATGGCTACACCTTC.

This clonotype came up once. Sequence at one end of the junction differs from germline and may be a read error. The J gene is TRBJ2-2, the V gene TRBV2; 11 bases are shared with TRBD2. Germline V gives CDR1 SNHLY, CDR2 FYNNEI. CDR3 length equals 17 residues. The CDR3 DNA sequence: TGTGCCAGCAGTGAACCCCTAGCGGGGGGAAACACCGGGGGGCTGTTTTTT. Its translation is CASSEPLAGGNTGGLFF.

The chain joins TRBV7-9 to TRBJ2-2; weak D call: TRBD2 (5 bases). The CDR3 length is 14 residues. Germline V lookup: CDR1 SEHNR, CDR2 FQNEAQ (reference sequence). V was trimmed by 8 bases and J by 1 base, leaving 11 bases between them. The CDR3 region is CASPPGMNTGELFF. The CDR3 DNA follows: TGTGCCAGCCCCCCGGGGATGAACACCGGGGAGCTGTTTTTT.

CDR3 bases: TGTGCCAGCAACCTGGGACAGAGCTCCTACGAGCAGTACTTC. Its protein product is CASNLGQSSYEQYF. V is TRBV13 and J is TRBJ2-7; 7 bases are a match to TRBD1. CDR1 and CDR2 (germline): PRHDT, FYEKMQ (reference sequence). With V trimmed by 7 bases and J by 0 bases, 6 bases remained unmatched. The CDR3 covers 14 residues. The full variable domain, with the rest looked up from reference TRBV13 and TRBJ2-7, is AAGVIQSPRHLIKEKRETATLKCYPIPRHDTVYWYQQGPGQDPQFLISFYEKMQSDKGSIPDRFSAQQFSDYHSELNMSSLELGDSALYFCASNLGQSSYEQYFGPGTRLTVT.

CDR3 sequence reads: CSVGDTTSGNTIYF. The DNA of the CDR3 is TGCAGCGTTGGAGACACGACCTCTGGAAACACCATATATTTT. The J gene is TRBJ1-3, the V gene TRBV29-1; D is uncertain. The CDR3 is 14 amino acids. Trimming removed 4 bases from V and 0 bases from J, with 10 bases in between. Germline values: CDR1 SQVTM, CDR2 ANQGSEA.

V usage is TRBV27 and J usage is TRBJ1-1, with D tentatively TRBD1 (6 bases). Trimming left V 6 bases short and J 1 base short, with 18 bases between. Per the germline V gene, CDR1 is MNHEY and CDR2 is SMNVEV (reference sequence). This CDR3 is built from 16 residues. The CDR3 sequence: CASRLQVGGSNTEAFF. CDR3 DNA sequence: TGTGCCAGCAGACTCCAGGTTGGGGGCTCGAACACTGAAGCTTTCTTT.

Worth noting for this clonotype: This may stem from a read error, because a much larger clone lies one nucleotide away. This CDR3 is CASTRGRGGASGANALTF. CDR3 DNA: TGCGCCAGCACTCGGGGGAGAGGGGGCGCTTCTGGGGCCAACGCCCTGACTTTC. The chain joins TRBV23-1 to TRBJ2-6; perhaps TRBD1 as D (7 bases). TRBV23-1 is given ORF status, its function remaining uncertain. The CDR3 has 18 amino acids.